A selection of T cell receptor beta chains follows, all from one sample in a study of T cell repertoires in cytomegalovirus infection. TCRdb re-called the reads with MiXCR, one entry per CDR3 protein. This table holds about 230,000 distinct CDR3 sequences, roughly 6.5% found once. Material for sequencing was PBMCs. All receptors come from a human donor in good health (CMV status not recorded). Some clones in this sample may be carry-over from other donors' samples. Both conserved end residues are part of each CDR3. Each record gives: clone size, V gene, D gene, J gene, CDR3 DNA, CDR3 protein. A D gene is named only where the DNA matches it firmly. Clone size, where shown, is once, few, many, or a class for clones that have expanded.

.	TRBV5-1	.	TRBJ1-1	TGCGCCAGCAGCCCCGAGGTGAACACTGAAGCTTTCTTT	CASSPEVNTEAFF
many	TRBV10-3	.	TRBJ2-2	TGTGCCATCGGATTTCCCGGGGAGCTGTTTTTT	CAIGFPGELFF
few	TRBV20-1	TRBD1	TRBJ2-5	TGCAGTCCCAACTACAGGGGGCTGGAGACCCAGTACTTC	CSPNYRGLETQYF
.	TRBV5-1	TRBD1	TRBJ2-7	TGCGCCAGCAGCTTTGCTTCCCCCGGGACAGGGAGTTACGAGCAGTACTTC	CASSFASPGTGSYEQYF
many	TRBV7-8	.	TRBJ1-6	TGTGCCAGCAGCCAGATTAATTCACCCCTCCACTTT	CASSQINSPLHF
many	TRBV12-3/TRBV12-4	.	TRBJ1-2	TGTGCCAGCAGTTTAGTGGAGGACTACCTCTATGGCTACACCTTC	CASSLVEDYLYGYTF
many	TRBV28	.	TRBJ2-7	TGTGCCACCCGAACCGGGACTCTAGCTTACGAGCAGTACTTC	CATRTGTLAYEQYF
many	TRBV7-3	TRBD1	TRBJ1-1	TGTGCCAGCAGCTTGGTGGCAGGGGGCAGGGGTGCCACTGAAGCTTTCTTT	CASSLVAGGRGATEAFF
few	TRBV28	TRBD1	TRBJ2-7	TGTGCCAGCAGTTTGTTCGCAGGGGGCTCCTCCTACGAGCAGTACTTC	CASSLFAGGSSYEQYF
many	TRBV5-4	.	TRBJ2-2	TGTGCCAGCAGCTTACGAGTCCCCGGGGAGCTGTTTTTT	CASSLRVPGELFF
many	TRBV6-1	.	TRBJ2-7	TGTGCCAGCAGTCCGCTAGCCTCCTACGAGCAGTACTTC	CASSPLASYEQYF
many	TRBV28	.	TRBJ1-3	TGTGCCAGCAGTCCAACCCGGGCCTCTGGAAACACCATATATTTT	CASSPTRASGNTIYF
many	TRBV6-2/TRBV6-3	.	TRBJ1-5	TGTGCCAGTGTAATGGACGGAAATCAGCCCCAGCATTTT	CASVMDGNQPQHF
many	TRBV5-1	TRBD1	TRBJ2-7	TGCGCCAGCAGCTCTCAGGACAGGGGGGCGTACGAGCAGTACTTC	CASSSQDRGAYEQYF
many	TRBV5-1	TRBD2	TRBJ2-7	TGCGCCAGCAGCTTGGGGGGACTAGCGGGGGGTTCAACCTACGAGCAGTACTTC	CASSLGGLAGGSTYEQYF
many	TRBV20-1	.	TRBJ1-4	TGCAGTGCCTCCGGGCTTGAAAAACTGTTTTTT	CSASGLEKLFF
many	TRBV2	.	TRBJ2-7	TGTGCCAGCATCCCGGCCCAGGGAACCCACGAGCAGTACTTC	CASIPAQGTHEQYF
many	TRBV6-2/TRBV6-3	.	TRBJ1-5	TGTGCCAGCAGTTGGGGGGGCAATCAGCCCCAGCATTTT	CASSWGGNQPQHF
few	TRBV7-7	.	TRBJ2-5	TGTGCTAGCAGCTTATCGGGGATCGGGACCCAGTACTTC	CASSLSGIGTQYF
many	TRBV2	TRBD2	TRBJ2-1	TGTGCCAGCAGGGGGGGACTAGCGGGGGGGCTAGGGGAGCAGTTCTTC	CASRGGLAGGLGEQFF
many	TRBV7-8	.	TRBJ2-7	TGTGCCAGCAGCTCCACCCGCAGGGCTCTCTACGAGCAGTACTTC	CASSSTRRALYEQYF
.	TRBV7-9	.	TRBJ1-6	TGTGCCAGCAGCTTGGGCGGGGTAGATAATTCACCCCTCCACTTT	CASSLGGVDNSPLHF
many	TRBV7-2	TRBD2	TRBJ2-3	TGTGCCAGCAGCTTACAACGGGGGGGCGCAGATACGCAGTATTTT	CASSLQRGGADTQYF